These 13 T cell receptor beta chains originate from one sample sequenced in a study of T cell responses to AZD1222 COVID-19 vaccine. Generated by immunoSEQ multiplex PCR, the TCRdb table keeps only in-frame clones and is missing some. Of about 150,000 clones listed, about nine tenths are singletons. The specimen was peripheral blood, collected on day 0 of AZD1222 vaccination. The source is an adult in good health.

The CDR3 coding sequence is TGTGCCAGTAGTATAGAAATCGTTCGCACAGATACGCAGTATTTT. The encoded protein is CASSIEIVRTDTQYF. This chain links TRBV19 with TRBJ2-3; D is unresolved. This CDR3 comprises 15 residues. Germline V gene lookup returns CDR1 LNHDA and CDR2 SQIVND (reference sequence). V lost 0 bases and J lost 1, with 8 bases in between.

The rearrangement links TRBV24-1 to TRBJ1-1; D is possibly TRBD1 (6 bases). The V end lost 3 bases, the J end lost 2 bases, and 9 bases lay between the germline ends. The germline V gene has CDR1 KGHDR and CDR2 SFDVKD. The CDR3 sequence is 14 residues long. The CDR3 DNA sequence: TGTGCCACCAGTGATAAACAGGGCAACACTGAAGCTTTCTTT. Its protein is CATSDKQGNTEAFF.

The chain combines TRBV27 with TRBJ1-2, with D possibly TRBD1 on 6 matching bases. The length of the CDR3 is 14 residues. CDR1 MNHEY and CDR2 SMNVEV come from the germline V gene (reference sequence). Trimming pared 6 bases from V and 2 bases from J, leaving 13 bases between. The CDR3 spells CASSPGGVNYGYTF. The CDR3 coding sequence is TGTGCCAGCAGCCCGGGGGGCGTCAACTATGGCTACACCTTC.

The chain couples TRBV25-1 to TRBJ2-5, with 7 bases lining up with TRBD1. V dropped 5 bases and J dropped 7; count of bases not matched to a gene: 13. The CDR3 totals 15 residues. CDR1 and CDR2 from the germline V gene are MGHDK and SYGVNS. CDR3 amino acids: CASSPPSGQPGTQYF. The CDR3, as DNA: TGTGCCAGCAGTCCTCCCTCGGGACAGCCTGGGACCCAGTACTTC.

CDR3 protein: CATSDLPWTSGNPNEQFF. Here the CDR3 DNA reads TGTGCCACCAGTGATTTACCCTGGACTAGCGGGAACCCCAATGAGCAGTTCTTC. The rearrangement uses TRBV24-1 and TRBJ2-1; TRBD2 matches at 12 bases. Germline assignment: CDR1 KGHDR and CDR2 SFDVKD. V lost 1 base and J lost 6; bases outside the gene matches: 9. This CDR3 region has 18 residues.

The chain has TRBV12-5 and TRBJ2-2, with 8 positions matching TRBD2. The germline CDR1 and CDR2 sequences are LGHNT and FRNRAP. CDR3 length: 16 amino acids. The junction had 5 bases not matched to a gene; V was cut back by 1 base and J by 4 bases. CDR3 sequence reads: CASGLGIAGTTGELFF. The DNA for the CDR3 is TGTGCTAGTGGTTTGGGTATAGCGGGAACCACCGGGGAGCTGTTTTTT.

The chain joins TRBV18 to TRBJ2-1, with D tentatively TRBD1 (5 bases). The V and J ends lost 5 bases and 4 bases respectively, with 9 bases between them. Germline assignment: CDR1 KGHSH and CDR2 LQKENI. This CDR3 spans 13 amino acids. The CDR3 region has the DNA TGTGCCAGCTCATCACAGGTTTACAATGAGCAGTTCTTC. It is translated as CASSSQVYNEQFF.

J is TRBJ2-5 and V is TRBV5-1, with 9 positions matching TRBD1. V dropped 0 bases and J dropped 4; count of bases not matched to a gene: 7. Germline loops: CDR1 SGHRS, CDR2 YFSETQ. The CDR3 totals 16 residues. The CDR3, as DNA: TGCGCCAGCAGCTTGGGCGCACAGGGGGCCGGAGAGACCCAGTACTTC. It codes for CASSLGAQGAGETQYF.

This chain joins TRBV11-2 and TRBJ2-1; unclear D gene. Germline V gene data show CDR1 as SGHAT and CDR2 as FQNNGV. The CDR3 extends over 14 amino acids. Between the trimmed V and J ends, which lost 5 bases and 0 bases, there was a span of 8 bases. CDR3 sequence: CASSIGSSYNEQFF. CDR3 bases: TGTGCCAGCAGCATCGGAAGCTCCTACAATGAGCAGTTCTTC.

This clone was seen once. The chain joins TRBV5-1 to TRBJ2-7; 11 bases fit TRBD2. Losses at the gene ends were 4 bases for V and 4 bases for J; bases not matched to a gene: 4. The CDR3 totals 14 residues. Germline loops: CDR1 SGHRS, CDR2 YFSETQ. This CDR3 is CASSVLAGDYEQYF. The CDR3 DNA reads TGCGCCAGCAGCGTACTAGCGGGAGATTACGAGCAGTACTTC. The full variable domain, in which reference TRBV5-1 and TRBJ2-7 provide the parts outside the CDR3, is KAGVTQTPRYLIKTRGQQVTLSCSPISGHRSVSWYQQTPGQGLQFLFEYFSETQRNKGNFPGRFSGRQFSNSRSEMNVSTLELGDSALYLCASSVLAGDYEQYFGPGTRLTVT.

This clone was seen just once. The chain links TRBV7-2 to TRBJ2-2; 11 bases agree with TRBD2. The CDR3 runs 17 residues. The germline V gene encodes CDR1 SGHTA and CDR2 FQGNSA. The V gene end was trimmed by 5 bases and the J gene end by 5 bases; junction bases not matched to a gene: 10. This chain's CDR3 is CASSLVKASGRTGELFF. The DNA of the CDR3 is TGTGCCAGCAGCCTAGTCAAAGCTAGCGGGAGGACCGGGGAGCTGTTTTTT.

A few counts support this clone. The rearrangement uses TRBV19 and TRBJ1-1, with D unclear. Trimming pared 1 base from V and 5 bases from J, leaving 5 bases between. The CDR3 has 12 amino acids. CDR1 and CDR2 from the germline V gene are LNHDA and SQIVND (reference sequence). Here the CDR3 DNA reads TGTGCCAGTAGTATAGTGGAAACTGAAGCTTTCTTT. Its translation: CASSIVETEAFF.

The chain combines TRBV27 with TRBJ2-1; D unresolved. Germline CDR1 MNHEY, CDR2 SMNVEV (reference sequence). Between the trimmed V and J ends, which lost 6 bases and 4 bases, there was a span of 10 bases. The CDR3 length is 13 residues. CDR3 in DNA: TGTGCCAGCAGCCACGAAAATTACAATGAGCAGTTCTTC. It encodes CASSHENYNEQFF.